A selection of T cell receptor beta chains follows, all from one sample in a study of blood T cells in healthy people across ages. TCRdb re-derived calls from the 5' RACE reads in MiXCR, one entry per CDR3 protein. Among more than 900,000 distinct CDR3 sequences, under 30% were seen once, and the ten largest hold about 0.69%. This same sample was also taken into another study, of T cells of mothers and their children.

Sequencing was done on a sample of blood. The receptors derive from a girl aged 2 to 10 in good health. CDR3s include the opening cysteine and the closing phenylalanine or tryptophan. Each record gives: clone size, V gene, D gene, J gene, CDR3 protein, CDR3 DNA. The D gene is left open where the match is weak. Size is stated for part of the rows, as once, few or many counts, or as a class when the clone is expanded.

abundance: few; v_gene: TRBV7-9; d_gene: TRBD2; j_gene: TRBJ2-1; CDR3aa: CASSSLRASGEQFF; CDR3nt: TGTGCCAGCAGCTCACTAAGGGCTAGCGGGGAGCAGTTCTTC
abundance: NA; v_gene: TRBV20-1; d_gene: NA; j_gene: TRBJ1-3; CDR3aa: CSVSRGELADTIYF; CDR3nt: TGCAGTGTGTCGCGGGGAGAGTTGGCGGACACCATATATTTT
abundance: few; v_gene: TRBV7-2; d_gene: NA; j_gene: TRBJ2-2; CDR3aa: CASSLDYGGELFF; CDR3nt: TGTGCCAGCAGCTTAGATTACGGCGGGGAGCTGTTTTTT
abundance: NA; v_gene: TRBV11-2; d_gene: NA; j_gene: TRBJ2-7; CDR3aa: CASSPSAGSFYEQYF; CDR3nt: TGTGCCAGCAGCCCTAGCGCAGGGAGCTTCTACGAGCAGTACTTC
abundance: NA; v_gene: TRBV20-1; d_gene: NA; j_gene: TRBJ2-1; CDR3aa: CSARDLSLTLYNEQFF; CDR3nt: TGCAGTGCTAGAGACCTTAGTCTGACCCTTTACAATGAGCAGTTCTTC
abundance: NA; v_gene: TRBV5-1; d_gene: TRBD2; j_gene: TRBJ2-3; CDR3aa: CASSSWGGPGSTDTQYF; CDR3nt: TGCGCCAGCAGCTCATGGGGAGGGCCTGGTAGCACAGATACGCAGTATTTT
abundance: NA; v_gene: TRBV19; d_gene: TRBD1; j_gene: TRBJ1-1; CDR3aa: CASSSGTDTEAFF; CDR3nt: TGTGCCAGTAGTTCCGGGACAGACACTGAAGCTTTCTTT
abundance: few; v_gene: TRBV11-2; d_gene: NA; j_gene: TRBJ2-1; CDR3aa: CTSSLYPSGEQFF; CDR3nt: TGTACCAGCAGCTTATACCCGTCGGGGGAGCAGTTCTTC
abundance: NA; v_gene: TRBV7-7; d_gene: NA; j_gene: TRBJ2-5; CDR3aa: CASSFPVSGETQYF; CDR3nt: TGTGCTAGCAGCTTTCCAGTCTCGGGGGAGACCCAGTACTTC
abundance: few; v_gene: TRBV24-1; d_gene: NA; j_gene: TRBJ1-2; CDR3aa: CATSIDKGGGYTF; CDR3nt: TGTGCCACCAGTATCGACAAGGGGGGAGGCTACACCTTC
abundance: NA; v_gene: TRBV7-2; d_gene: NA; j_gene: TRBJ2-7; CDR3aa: CASSLDPRAYEQYF; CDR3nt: TGTGCCAGCAGCTTAGATCCCAGAGCCTACGAGCAGTACTTC
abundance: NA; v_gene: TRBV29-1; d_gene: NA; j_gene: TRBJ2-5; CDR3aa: CSVSSEETQYF; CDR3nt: TGCAGCGTTTCTTCAGAAGAGACCCAGTACTTC
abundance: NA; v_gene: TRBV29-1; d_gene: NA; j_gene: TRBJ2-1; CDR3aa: CSVAQGPQFF; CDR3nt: TGCAGCGTTGCACAGGGACCCCAGTTCTTC
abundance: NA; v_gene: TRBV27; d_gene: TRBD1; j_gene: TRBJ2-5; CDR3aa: CASSSGLGETGDLRGETQYF; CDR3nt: TGTGCCAGCAGTTCGGGACTGGGGGAGACAGGGGACCTTCGAGGGGAGACCCAGTACTTC
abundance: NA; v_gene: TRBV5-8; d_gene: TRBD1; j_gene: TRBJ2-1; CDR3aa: CASSIDRGWNGQFF; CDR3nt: TGTGCCAGCAGCATAGACAGGGGTTGGAATGGGCAGTTCTTC
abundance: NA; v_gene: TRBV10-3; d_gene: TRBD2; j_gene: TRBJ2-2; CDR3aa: CAIMPGGTGELFF; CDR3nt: TGTGCCATCATGCCGGGGGGGACCGGGGAGCTGTTTTTT
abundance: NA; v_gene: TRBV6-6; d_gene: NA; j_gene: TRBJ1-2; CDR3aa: CASTLDSHGYTF; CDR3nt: TGTGCCAGCACCTTAGACAGTCATGGCTACACCTTC
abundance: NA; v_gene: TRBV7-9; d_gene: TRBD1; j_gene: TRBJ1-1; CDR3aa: CASSLGFGTETAEAFF; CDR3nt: TGTGCCAGCAGCTTAGGTTTTGGGACAGAGACCGCTGAAGCTTTCTTT
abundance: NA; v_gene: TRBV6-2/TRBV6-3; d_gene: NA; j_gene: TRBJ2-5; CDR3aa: CASRAPQETQYF; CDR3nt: TGTGCCAGCAGGGCACCACAAGAGACCCAGTACTTC
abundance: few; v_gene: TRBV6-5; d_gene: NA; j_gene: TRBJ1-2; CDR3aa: CASSYNDPYGYTF; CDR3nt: TGTGCCAGCAGTTACAACGATCCGTATGGCTACACCTTC
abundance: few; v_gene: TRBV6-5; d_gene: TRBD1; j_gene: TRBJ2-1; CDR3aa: CASSTGQPRGNEQFF; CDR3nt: TGTGCCAGCAGTACGGGACAGCCGAGGGGCAATGAGCAGTTCTTC
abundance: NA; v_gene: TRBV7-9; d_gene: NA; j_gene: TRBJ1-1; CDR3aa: CASSLGEDPRAFF; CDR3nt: TGTGCCAGCAGCTTAGGTGAAGACCCTAGGGCTTTCTTT
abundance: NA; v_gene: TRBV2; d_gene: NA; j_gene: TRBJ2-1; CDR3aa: CASSEGPENSYNEQFF; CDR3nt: TGTGCCAGCAGTGAAGGCCCAGAAAACTCCTACAATGAGCAGTTCTTC
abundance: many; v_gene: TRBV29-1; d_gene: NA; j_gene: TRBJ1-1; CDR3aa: CSATGTLGEAFF; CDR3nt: TGCAGCGCTACCGGGACCTTGGGTGAAGCTTTCTTT